What follows are 28 T cell receptor beta chains derived from one specimen sequenced in a study of blood T cells in healthy people across ages. Primers used in a second PCR of about 6 to 11 cycles were a sample-barcoded 5' primer and a J-beta primer mix. TCRdb itself ran the 5' RACE reads through MiXCR, one entry per CDR3 protein. The repertoire has approximately 760,000 distinct CDR3 sequences, roughly 25% of them found once; the top ten carry just under 9.5%. The same data also contributed to another study, on T cells of mothers and their children.

Sequenced sample: blood. These receptors came from a boy between 10 and 17 years old in good health.

This clonotype came up once. V is TRBV10-3 and J is TRBJ2-2; D is undetermined. Germline CDR1 and CDR2: ENHRY and SYGVKD. V dropped 4 bases and J dropped 0 bases, with 9 bases sitting between them. This CDR3 has 15 residues. The CDR3 DNA follows: TGTGCCATCAGTGGGGGTTTCGCGAACACCGGGGAGCTGTTTTTT. This sequence encodes CAISGGFANTGELFF.

The gene calls are TRBV7-2 and TRBJ2-3; 12 positions agree with TRBD2. CDR3 length: 15 amino acids. The germline CDR1 and CDR2 sequences are SGHTA and FQGNSA. The junction had 7 bases not matched to a gene; V was cut back by 3 bases and J by 9 bases. The CDR3 sequence is CASSFQSSGGDTQYF. DNA of the CDR3: TGTGCCAGCAGCTTTCAGTCTAGCGGGGGGGACACGCAGTATTTT.

This clonotype was detected once. The V gene is TRBV20-1, the J gene TRBJ1-2; 7 bases align to TRBD1. Germline V gene data show CDR1 as DFQATT and CDR2 as SNEGSKA (reference sequence). Germline trimming cut 3 bases from V and 8 bases from J; bases unmatched to any gene: 15. The CDR3 is 15 residues long. CDR3 nucleotide sequence: TGCAGTGCTAGTGGCCACAGGGGCCCAAGTTGGGGCTACACCTTC. It is translated as CSASGHRGPSWGYTF.

The chain carries TRBV2 and TRBJ2-7, with TRBD2 identical over 10 bases. Germline V lookup: CDR1 SNHLY, CDR2 FYNNEI. This CDR3 is 14 amino acids long. After removal of 4 bases from V and 5 bases from J, the junction contained 5 bases not matched to a gene. CDR3 DNA: TGTGCCAGCAGTGCCCGAACTAGCGGGGACGAGCAGTACTTC. The encoded protein is CASSARTSGDEQYF.

This clonotype was counted between two and nine times. The chain combines TRBV15 with TRBJ1-2; the D is unclear. The germline CDR1 and CDR2 sequences are LNHNV and YYDKDF (reference sequence). The CDR3 consists of 15 residues. V gave up 0 bases and J gave up 6 bases, with 14 bases separating them. The CDR3 is CATSREYSATNGYTF. The CDR3 DNA sequence: TGTGCCACCAGCAGAGAGTATTCGGCAACAAATGGCTACACCTTC.

V is TRBV4-1 and J is TRBJ1-5, with TRBD1 as a possible D gene (5 bases). Trimming left V 1 base short and J 5 bases short, with 12 bases between. Germline-derived CDR1 and CDR2 are MGHRA and YSYEKL. The CDR3 sequence is 15 residues long. The CDR3 nucleotides read TGCGCCAGCAGCCAAGGCCTTTGGGGGTATCAGCCCCAGCATTTT. This translates into CASSQGLWGYQPQHF.

The chain recombines TRBV5-1 with TRBJ2-1; D tentatively fits TRBD1 or TRBD2 (5 bases each). The germline V and J ends were trimmed by 0 bases and 0 bases, with 10 bases remaining between them. Germline values: CDR1 SGHRS, CDR2 YFSETQ. CDR3 length equals 16 residues. The CDR3 here is CASSLEGPSSYNEQFF. The CDR3 DNA is TGCGCCAGCAGCTTGGAGGGACCGAGCTCCTACAATGAGCAGTTCTTC.

J is TRBJ1-5 and V is TRBV28; 7 bases fit TRBD1. Germline V gives CDR1 MDHEN, CDR2 SYDVKM. J was trimmed by 3 bases and V by 6 bases; bases with no gene match: 11. The CDR3 has 16 residues. This CDR3 is CASRPGTVTPNQPQHF. CDR3 nucleotides: TGTGCCAGCAGACCCGGGACAGTTACTCCCAATCAGCCCCAGCATTTT.

This clonotype was recorded a few times. V is TRBV19 and J is TRBJ1-4, with 7 bases identical to TRBD1. The V segment lost 6 bases and the J segment 8 bases; nucleotides outside the gene matches: 9. The CDR3 contains 14 residues. Germline-derived CDR1 and CDR2 are LNHDA and SQIVND (reference sequence). The CDR3 DNA is TGTGCCAGTAGAAGGACAGGAGAGCGGGAAAAACTGTTTTTT. It specifies CASRRTGEREKLFF.

The V and J genes are TRBV12-3 or TRBV12-4 and TRBJ1-3; D is unresolved. Trimming pared 2 bases from V and 7 bases from J, leaving 0 bases between. This CDR3 region has 10 residues. The CDR3 loop is CASSLNTIYF. The CDR3 bases are TGTGCCAGCAGTTTAAACACCATATATTTT.

The table lists this clonotype with a few counts. The gene calls are TRBV5-1 and TRBJ2-5; TRBD2 aligns across 12 bases. The germline CDR1 and CDR2 sequences are SGHRS and YFSETQ. This CDR3 spans 16 amino acids. Unmatched junction bases numbered 9, after V lost 4 bases and J lost 5 bases. The CDR3 coding sequence is TGCGCCAGCAGCCCTGCGACTAGCGGGAGTGGGGAGACCCAGTACTTC. It translates to CASSPATSGSGETQYF.

The chain combines TRBV14 with TRBJ1-4; a possible D gene is TRBD1 (6 bases). The germline gives CDR1 SGHDN, CDR2 FVKESK. The CDR3 runs 16 residues. V gave up 3 bases and J gave up 3 bases, with 14 bases separating them. CDR3 in DNA: TGTGCCAGCAGCCAGGACAAGGGGGAGGCTAATGAAAAACTGTTTTTT. Translating gives CASSQDKGEANEKLFF.

V gene TRBV6-1 combines with J gene TRBJ2-5; 9 bases are shared with TRBD2. The J call is in doubt because the DNA end fits TRBJ2-1 better. This CDR3 spans 18 amino acids. Germline V gene data show CDR1 as MNHNS and CDR2 as SASEGT. This CDR3 is CASTTRGSGRKGYNEQFF. Here the CDR3 DNA reads TGTGCCAGCACCACGAGGGGTAGCGGGAGAAAGGGCTACAATGAGCAGTTCTTC.

This clonotype was recorded a few times. The rearrangement links TRBV15 to TRBJ2-1, with D maybe TRBD2 (5 bases). The CDR3 covers 13 residues. Germline V lookup: CDR1 LNHNV, CDR2 YYDKDF (reference sequence). Trimming took 8 bases from V and 5 from J, leaving 13 bases between them. This CDR3 reads CATRAAANNEQFF. The CDR3 nucleotides are TGTGCCACCCGGGCAGCGGCTAACAATGAGCAGTTCTTC.

V gene TRBV6-5 combines with J gene TRBJ2-5; 12 nucleotides agree with TRBD2. CDR3 length: 16 residues. The J segment lost 2 bases and the V segment lost 4 bases, leaving 5 bases of the junction unmatched. Germline V gene sequence: CDR1 MNHEY, CDR2 SVGAGI. The CDR3 here is CASSSRLAGEQETQYF. The CDR3, as DNA: TGTGCCAGCAGTTCCCGACTAGCGGGGGAACAAGAGACCCAGTACTTC.

This clonotype turned up a few times. This rearrangement joins TRBV6-5 to TRBJ2-5; no definite D call. V lost 2 bases, J lost 3 bases, and 10 bases lay in between. The CDR3 has 14 amino acids. The germline V gene encodes CDR1 MNHEY and CDR2 SVGAGI. CDR3 protein: CASSYPRAEETQYF. The CDR3 bases are TGTGCCAGCAGTTACCCCCGGGCAGAAGAGACCCAGTACTTC.

The chain couples TRBV4-3 to TRBJ2-5; possible D gene TRBD1, 5 bases. This CDR3 region has 14 residues. Germline V CDR1 and CDR2: LGHNA, YSLEER. V shed 3 bases and J shed 0 bases, with 8 bases lying between them. The DNA of the CDR3 is TGCGCCAGCAGCCAGACGGACAACCAAGAGACCCAGTACTTC. Residues: CASSQTDNQETQYF.

This clonotype was found a few times. V gene TRBV12-3 or TRBV12-4 combines with J gene TRBJ2-7; perhaps TRBD1 as D (5 bases). V was cut by 5 bases and J by 6 bases, with 11 bases left in between. This CDR3 contains 12 residues. CDR3 region: CASSPTVGEQYF. The CDR3 bases are TGTGCCAGCAGTCCGACAGTCGGCGAGCAGTACTTC.

Remarks on this clonotype: A junction end diverges from the germline sequence, so it may reflect a read error. The chain links TRBV12-3 or TRBV12-4 to TRBJ2-3, with D perhaps TRBD1 (5 bases). The CDR3 is 15 residues long. CDR3: CASSSDSYSTDAQYF. The CDR3 DNA reads TGTGCCAGCAGCTCTGACAGTTATAGCACAGATGCGCAGTATTTT.

Only a few counts were recorded for this clonotype. This chain joins TRBV3-1 and TRBJ2-5; tentatively, D is TRBD2 (6 bases). The closer fit of TRBJ2-7 to the DNA end suggests the J call may be wrong. CDR1 LGHDT and CDR2 YNNKEL come from the germline V gene (reference sequence). The CDR3 length is 14 residues. The CDR3 coding sequence is TGTGCCAGCAGCCAAAACCGCGGGGCCTACGAGCAGTACTTC. Protein: CASSQNRGAYEQYF.

In its sample, this clonotype was seen a few times. The rearrangement joins TRBV4-3 to TRBJ2-5, with 9 bases aligning to TRBD2. This CDR3 region has 18 residues. Germline V gene sequence: CDR1 LGHNA, CDR2 YSLEER. V trimming: 1 base; J trimming: 1 base; junction bases outside the gene matches: 10. As DNA, the CDR3 is TGCGCCAGCAGCCAAGGCGCTAGCGGGGCCCAATCCCAAGAGACCCAGTACTTC. Translating it yields CASSQGASGAQSQETQYF.

This clonotype was picked up a small number of times. The V call is TRBV3-1, the J call TRBJ1-6, with a tentative D call TRBD1 (5 bases). Germline CDR1 is LGHDT and CDR2 is YNNKEL (reference sequence). With 7 bases removed from V and 7 bases from J, the gap between germline ends came to 14 bases. This CDR3 spans 14 amino acids. CDR3 coding DNA: TGTGCCAGCACCACGGGGGGAAGGAATTCACCCCTCCACTTT. Amino acid sequence: CASTTGGRNSPLHF.

The V and J genes are TRBV11-2 and TRBJ1-5; tentatively, D is TRBD1 (6 bases). There are 14 residues in the CDR3. V lost 5 bases and J lost 7, with 15 bases in between. CDR1 and CDR2 (germline): SGHAT, FQNNGV. Here the CDR3 reads CASSPTRGEQPQHF. CDR3 bases: TGTGCCAGCAGCCCCACCAGGGGTGAACAGCCCCAGCATTTT.

Comments on this clonotype: The junction differs from germline at one of its ends, possibly a read error. The chain couples TRBV12-3 or TRBV12-4 to TRBJ2-5; TRBD2 agrees at 10 bases. The DNA end favors TRBJ2-1, so the J call may be wrong. This CDR3 has 16 residues. CDR3 in amino acids: CASSLSVAGGNNGQFF. CDR3 DNA sequence: TGTGCCAGCAGTTTAAGCGTAGCGGGGGGAAACAATGGGCAGTTCTTC.

The chain carries TRBV5-1 and TRBJ1-2, with a possible D match to TRBD1 (5 bases). The CDR3 runs 15 residues. V lost 0 bases and J lost 5, with 14 bases in between. CDR1 and CDR2 from the germline V gene are SGHRS and YFSETQ. In nucleotides, the CDR3 is TGCGCCAGCAGCTTGGCCGGCAGGGCCCTATATGGCTACACCTTC. Translation gives CASSLAGRALYGYTF.

CDR3 DNA sequence: TGTGCCAGCAGCGCCGGGACTAGCGATAACAAAAACATTCAGTACTTC. It specifies CASSAGTSDNKNIQYF. The chain is built from TRBV7-6 and TRBJ2-4, with 10 positions matching TRBD2. V shed 5 bases and J 3 bases; nucleotides not matched to a gene: 7. Germline loops: CDR1 SGHVS, CDR2 FNYEAQ. The CDR3 is made up of 16 amino acids.

The chain joins TRBV7-9 to TRBJ2-5, with 10 bases identical to TRBD2. This CDR3 region has 16 residues. Germline V lookup: CDR1 SEHNR, CDR2 FQNEAQ (reference sequence). V lost 5 bases and J lost 5; bases outside the gene matches: 11. For the CDR3, the DNA is TGTGCCAGCAGCACTACTAGCGGGAATAGTTGGGAGACCCAGTACTTC. Amino acids: CASSTTSGNSWETQYF.

There are a few counts of this clonotype. V usage is TRBV4-3 and J usage is TRBJ2-7, with 8 bases that match TRBD1. The CDR3 covers 15 residues. The V gene's germline CDR1 is LGHNA and CDR2 YSLEER. V shed 4 bases and J 5 bases; nucleotides not matched to a gene: 10. CDR3 nucleotides: TGCGCCAGCAGCCTAAGCAGGGGGCTCTTGGACGAGCAGTACTTC. It encodes CASSLSRGLLDEQYF.